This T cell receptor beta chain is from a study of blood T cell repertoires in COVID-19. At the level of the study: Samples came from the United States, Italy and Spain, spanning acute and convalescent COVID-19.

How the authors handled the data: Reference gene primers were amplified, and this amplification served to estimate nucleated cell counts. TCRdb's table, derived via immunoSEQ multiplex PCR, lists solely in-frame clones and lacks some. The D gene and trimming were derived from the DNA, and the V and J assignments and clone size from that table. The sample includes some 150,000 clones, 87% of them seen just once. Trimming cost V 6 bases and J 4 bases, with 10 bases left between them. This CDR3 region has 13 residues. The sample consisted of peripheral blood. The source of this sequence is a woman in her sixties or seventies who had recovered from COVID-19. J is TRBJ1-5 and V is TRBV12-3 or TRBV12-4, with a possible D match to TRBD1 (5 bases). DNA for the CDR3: TGTGCCAGCAGGGCAGGGTCGAATCAGCCCCAGCATTTT. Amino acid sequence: CASRAGSNQPQHF.